These 15 T cell receptor beta chains came from one sample sequenced in a study of identical twins. TCRdb reprocessed the 5' RACE reads with MiXCR, giving one entry per CDR3 protein. Of about 530,000 distinct CDR3 sequences detected, approximately 14% appear once; the ten largest clones hold around 0.48%. The sample was also reused in another study, on yellow fever vaccine responses in identical twins.

The sample taken for sequencing was CD4+ T cells sorted from blood. Receptor source: a woman between 18 and 30 years old in good health.

The chain couples TRBV20-1 to TRBJ2-7, with 13 bases aligning to TRBD2. The CDR3 spans 16 residues. V lost 0 bases, J lost 5 bases, and 7 bases stayed unmatched. Per the germline V gene, CDR1 is DFQATT and CDR2 is SNEGSKA (reference sequence). CDR3 in amino acids: CSAREELAGGPHEQYF. CDR3 DNA sequence: TGCAGTGCTAGAGAGGAACTAGCGGGAGGGCCACACGAGCAGTACTTC.

This clonotype showed up many times. This chain connects TRBV3-1 to TRBJ1-2; weak D call: TRBD1 (6 bases). This CDR3 spans 12 amino acids. Trimming left V 6 bases short and J 8 bases short, with 13 bases between. Germline CDR1 LGHDT, CDR2 YNNKEL (reference sequence). The CDR3 region has the DNA TGTGCCAGCAGTCAGGACGGACAGGGCTACACCTTC. It is translated as CASSQDGQGYTF.

This chain connects TRBV5-1 to TRBJ2-1, with 10 positions matching TRBD2. The CDR3 contains 17 residues. V lost 0 bases to trimming and J lost 0 bases; unmatched junction nucleotides: 3. Per germline, CDR1 SGHRS and CDR2 YFSETQ. The CDR3 protein is CASSLGPSGSSYNEQFF. The CDR3 nucleotides are TGCGCCAGCAGCTTGGGGCCTAGCGGGAGCTCCTACAATGAGCAGTTCTTC.

The rearrangement joins TRBV7-8 to TRBJ2-5; the match to TRBD1 covers 7 bases. This CDR3 has 15 residues. Germline lookup yields CDR1 SGHVS and CDR2 FQNEAQ. V lost 5 bases, J lost 1 base, and 7 bases stayed unmatched. The DNA of the CDR3 is TGTGCCAGCAGCCGATTAGGGACAGTCCAAGAGACCCAGTACTTC. This sequence encodes CASSRLGTVQETQYF.

DNA of the CDR3: TGTGCTAGTGGTTTGGCCCGATCTAGCGGGTCTATTTACGAGCAGTACTTC. Its protein is CASGLARSSGSIYEQYF. V gene TRBV12-5 combines with J gene TRBJ2-7; TRBD2 matches 8 bases. CDR3 length: 17 amino acids. Germline V lookup: CDR1 LGHNT, CDR2 FRNRAP. Trimming took 1 base from V and 4 from J; bases not matched to a gene: 12.

This clonotype was detected only a few times. The chain has TRBV9 and TRBJ2-1; tentatively, D is TRBD1 (6 bases). Germline lookup yields CDR1 SGDLS and CDR2 YYNGEE. Between the trimmed V and J ends, which lost 0 bases and 0 bases, there was a span of 10 bases. The CDR3 runs to 16 residues. In nucleotides, the CDR3 is TGTGCCAGCAGCGTAGAGGGACAAACCTCCTACAATGAGCAGTTCTTC. Translation gives CASSVEGQTSYNEQFF. The entire variable domain, with the rest obtained from reference TRBV9 and TRBJ2-1, is as follows: DSGVTQTPKHLITATGQRVTLRCSPRSGDLSVYWYQQSLDQGLQFLIQYYNGEERAKGNILERFSAQQFPDLHSELNLSSLELGDSALYFCASSVEGQTSYNEQFFGPGTRLTVL.

The chain couples TRBV6-6 to TRBJ1-1; no firm D call. Between the trimmed V and J ends, which lost 6 bases and 1 base, there was a span of 9 bases. Germline V gene sequence: CDR1 MNHNY, CDR2 SVGAGI (reference sequence). The CDR3 covers 13 residues. CDR3 nucleotides: TGTGCCAGCAGAACTAAAGAGAACACTGAAGCTTTCTTT. This translates into CASRTKENTEAFF.

This clonotype was seen a handful of times. The chain joins TRBV6-5 to TRBJ2-3, with TRBD1 matching over 8 bases. In germline, CDR1 is MNHEY, CDR2 SVGAGI. The CDR3 sequence is 16 residues long. V shed 3 bases, J shed 6 bases, and the junction held 11 bases outside the gene matches. The CDR3 region has the DNA TGTGCCAGCAGTTATGCTTCAACAGGGGGGCTTGATACGCAGTATTTT. Translation: CASSYASTGGLDTQYF.

This clonotype has more than one count but fewer than ten. This chain connects TRBV4-2 to TRBJ2-5, with TRBD2 as a possible D gene (5 bases). CDR1 LGHNA and CDR2 YNFKEQ come from the germline V gene. This CDR3 contains 15 residues. V lost 0 bases and J lost 5, with 13 bases in between. The CDR3 is CASSQDFGWRETQYF. In DNA, the CDR3 is TGTGCCAGCAGCCAAGATTTTGGCTGGAGGGAGACCCAGTACTTC.

The chain carries TRBV20-1 and TRBJ2-3, with 12 nucleotides matching TRBD2. The CDR3 consists of 18 residues. Unmatched junction bases numbered 10, after V lost 0 bases and J lost 3 bases. Germline V lookup: CDR1 DFQATT, CDR2 SNEGSKA (reference sequence). The CDR3 DNA reads as TGCAGTGCTAGAGATCGATTCCTAGCGGGAGGGAAAACAGATACGCAGTATTTT. Translated, it gives CSARDRFLAGGKTDTQYF.

There are a few counts of this clonotype. The V call is TRBV12-3 or TRBV12-4, the J call TRBJ1-6, with D tentatively TRBD1 (5 bases). The V and J ends lost 6 bases and 6 bases respectively, with 12 bases between them. The CDR3 extends over 14 amino acids. The CDR3 DNA follows: TGTGCCAGCAGGCCAACAGGTTCTAATTCACCCCTCCACTTT. It encodes CASRPTGSNSPLHF.

This clonotype was found a few times. The CDR3 here is CSVEPHLNTEAFF. Here the CDR3 DNA reads TGCAGCGTTGAACCCCATCTGAACACTGAAGCTTTCTTT. This chain links TRBV29-1 with TRBJ1-1; no clear D gene. Germline-derived CDR1 and CDR2 are SQVTM and ANQGSEA. The V and J ends lost 2 bases and 0 bases respectively, with 7 bases between them. This CDR3 has 13 amino acids.

The chain carries TRBV3-1 and TRBJ2-3; 7 nucleotides agree with TRBD2. CDR1 LGHDT and CDR2 YNNKEL come from the germline V gene (reference sequence). The CDR3 runs 17 residues. V gave up 2 bases and J gave up 8 bases; unmatched junction bases: 16. As DNA, the CDR3 is TGTGCCAGCAGCCAATTCCCCAGCGGGGCCACCAGAGGTACGCAGTATTTT. This codes for CASSQFPSGATRGTQYF.

The sample holds a few counts of this clonotype. This chain joins TRBV6-1 and TRBJ1-5; D possibly corresponds to TRBD1 (5 bases). Germline V gives CDR1 MNHNS, CDR2 SASEGT. This CDR3 has 13 residues. Trimming took 6 bases from V and 7 from J, leaving 13 bases between them. CDR3 nucleotides: TGTGCCAGCAGACAGGTCAGGGACCAGCCCCAGCATTTT. Amino acid sequence: CASRQVRDQPQHF.

The rearrangement uses TRBV6-5 and TRBJ1-1; no definite D call. The germline V gene has CDR1 MNHEY and CDR2 SVGAGI. This CDR3 is built from 16 residues. Trimming took 2 bases from V and 1 from J, leaving 14 bases between them. CDR3 nucleotides: TGTGCCAGCAGTTACAGGGCAGTCGGCAAGAACACTGAAGCTTTCTTT. This translates into CASSYRAVGKNTEAFF.